The present T cell receptor beta chain was sequenced within a study of PD-L1 blockade in urothelial cancer. Study overall: Analysis of the blood was performed 3 weeks (second dose) and 6 weeks after treatment start.

Germline V gene data show CDR1 as MDHEN and CDR2 as SYDVKM. V lost 5 bases to trimming and J lost 9 bases; unmatched junction nucleotides: 7. The CDR3 has 14 residues. The protocol was immunoSEQ multiplex PCR, while the TCRdb copy is restricted to in-frame clones and leaves out a portion. The top ten hold about 6.9% of the sample, which has fewer than 100,000 clones, around four fifths seen once. Time point specified: pretreatment peripheral blood. Locally advanced or metastatic urothelial carcinoma affected the patients. Here the sequenced sample was PBMCs, taken around atezolizumab (anti-PD-L1) treatment. This sequence joins TRBV28 and TRBJ2-1, with 10 bases identical to TRBD2. The clonotype was recovered from a man in his forties or fifties with urothelial cancer. The CDR3 DNA is TGTGCCAGCAGTATAGCGGGAGGTTCCGTTGAGCAGTTCTTC. Encoded protein: CASSIAGGSVEQFF.